The T cell receptor (beta chain) under discussion was sequenced for a study of blood T cell repertoires in COVID-19. V was shortened by 4 bases and J by 7 bases, with 9 bases between the two germline ends. The CDR3 loop spans 13 amino acids. Germline V gene lookup returns CDR1 KGHDR and CDR2 SFDVKD. Some clones are missing from TCRdb's copy, which holds only in-frame ones; the method was immunoSEQ multiplex PCR. Altogether some 100,000 clones are present, approximately 86% being singletons, with the ten largest covering approximately 2.4%. The chain joins TRBV24-1 to TRBJ1-4; TRBD1 is a possible D gene (6 bases). The sample comprised PBMCs or T cells enriched from blood (not recorded which). The TCR was taken from a woman in her forties or fifties who had recovered from COVID-19. This CDR3 is CATSEGQSEKLFF. CDR3 coding DNA: TGTGCCACCAGTGAAGGACAGTCTGAAAAACTGTTTTTT.